The 25 T cell receptor beta chains in this list originate from one sample, sequenced in a study of post-analysis software for immune sequencing data. These TCRs' antigens remain unknown. Notes on the study in general: Patients showed TRBV5-6, TRBV5-1 and TRBV20-1 among four to six TRBV segments more frequent than in controls.

Incorporated into the TCR beta cDNA libraries were unique molecular identifiers, which served to reduce PCR and sequencing biases. Each CDR3 protein gets one entry after TCRdb re-called the PCR reads with MiXCR. Of just over 250,000 distinct CDR3 sequences listed, 36% are singletons. The material sequenced was blood. The receptors stem from a girl between 5 and 17 years old with multiple sclerosis.

At least ten counts were recorded for this clonotype. The genes are TRBV12-3 or TRBV12-4 and TRBJ2-4, with D tentatively TRBD2 (5 bases). Trimming took 3 bases from V and 6 from J, leaving 15 bases between them. The CDR3 consists of 15 residues. In DNA form, the CDR3 reads TGTGCCAGCAGTTTCGGCTCCACGGCGGGAAACATTCAGTACTTC. Translating gives CASSFGSTAGNIQYF.

This sequence joins TRBV7-9 and TRBJ1-1; no firm D call. The CDR3 extends over 14 amino acids. V was trimmed by 1 base and J by 3 bases, leaving 9 bases between them. Germline V gene data show CDR1 as SEHNR and CDR2 as FQNEAQ (reference sequence). DNA of the CDR3: TGTGCCAGCAGCTTAGATCTGGTTTACACTGAAGCTTTCTTT. Translation: CASSLDLVYTEAFF.

On this clonotype: A much bigger clone sits one base away, suggesting this may be a read error. The chain has TRBV20-1 and TRBJ2-1; 10 bases match TRBD1. The CDR3 sequence is 14 residues long. Germline V gives CDR1 DFQATT, CDR2 SNEGSKA (reference sequence). In DNA form, the CDR3 reads TGCAGTGCCCAGACAGGGGGCACCTACAATGAGCAGTGCTTC. Its translation is CSAQTGGTYNEQCF.

This clonotype came up a few times. A much larger clone is a single base away; this may be a read error. This chain links TRBV6-5 with TRBJ2-1, with TRBD2 matching over 8 bases. The DNA end favors TRBJ2-7, so the J call may be wrong. Germline V gives CDR1 MNHEY, CDR2 SVGAGI. This CDR3 has 15 residues. The CDR3 sequence is CASREGESSYNEQYF. The CDR3 nucleotides are TGTGCCAGTCGGGAGGGTGAGAGCTCCTACAATGAGCAGTACTTC.

As for this clonotype: A much bigger clone sits one base away, suggesting this may be a read error. The chain recombines TRBV29-1 with TRBJ1-2, with D perhaps matching TRBD1 (6 bases). This CDR3 has 13 residues. Trimming removed 4 bases at V and 8 bases at J, with 17 bases between. CDR1 and CDR2 (germline): SQVTM, ANQGSEA. CDR3 sequence (DNA): TGCAGCGTTGTGCGTTCTCGGGGGGGCGGCTACACCTTC. It yields the protein CSVVRSRGGGYTF.

Ten or more counts support this clonotype. The V and J genes are TRBV27 and TRBJ2-1; TRBD2 agrees at 9 bases. Germline CDR1 reads MNHEY; CDR2 reads SMNVEV (reference sequence). The CDR3 has 17 amino acids. Trimming removed 3 bases from V and 1 base from J; junction bases left unmatched: 7. The CDR3 loop reads CASSFLAGEGSYNEQFF. The CDR3 DNA reads as TGTGCCAGCAGTTTCTTAGCGGGAGAGGGATCCTACAATGAGCAGTTCTTC.

In its sample, this clonotype was seen many times. The chain links TRBV7-2 to TRBJ1-6, with 7 bases matching TRBD1. The junction had 1 base not matched to a gene; V was cut back by 2 bases and J by 6 bases. From germline, CDR1 is SGHTA and CDR2 FQGNSA. The CDR3 totals 14 residues. CDR3 in amino acids: CASSLQGVNSPLHF. The CDR3 nucleotides read TGTGCCAGCAGCTTACAGGGGGTTAATTCACCCCTCCACTTT. The complete variable domain, with remaining parts taken from reference TRBV7-2 and TRBJ1-6, reads GAGVSQSPSNKVTEKGKDVELRCDPISGHTALYWYRQSLGQGLEFLIYFQGNSAPDKSGLPSDRFSAERTGGSVSTLTIQRTQQEDSAVYLCASSLQGVNSPLHFGNGTRLTVT.

The genes are TRBV7-9 and TRBJ2-1; 15 bases are a match to TRBD2. Per the germline V gene, CDR1 is SEHNR and CDR2 is FQNEAQ (reference sequence). Trimming took 3 bases from V and 6 from J; bases not matched to a gene: 3. This CDR3 has 16 residues. CDR3 DNA: TGTGCCAGCAGCTTCTGGGGACTAGCGGGGGGCAATGAGCAGTTCTTC. Its protein product is CASSFWGLAGGNEQFF. Filled out from reference TRBV7-9 and TRBJ2-1, the complete variable domain reads DTGVSQNPRHKITKRGQNVTFRCDPISEHNRLYWYRQTLGQGPEFLTYFQNEAQLEKSRLLSDRFSAERPKGSFSTLEIQRTEQGDSAMYLCASSFWGLAGGNEQFFGPGTRLTVL.

The V and J genes are TRBV7-9 and TRBJ1-5, with D unclear. The germline gives CDR1 SEHNR, CDR2 FQNEAQ (reference sequence). This CDR3 is built from 15 residues. V dropped 1 base and J dropped 0 bases, with 7 bases sitting between them. The DNA for the CDR3 is TGTGCCAGCAGCTTAGACGCCCGTAGCAATCAGCCCCAGCATTTT. Its translation: CASSLDARSNQPQHF.

The rearrangement joins TRBV4-2 to TRBJ2-5; no firm D call. Germline V gene lookup returns CDR1 LGHNA and CDR2 YNFKEQ. V lost 1 base and J 11 bases, leaving 23 bases between the germline ends. This CDR3 spans 16 amino acids. The CDR3 loop is CASSQGVSPPHNEQYF. As DNA, the CDR3 is TGTGCCAGCAGCCAAGGGGTTAGCCCACCCCACAATGAGCAGTACTTC.

Turning to this clonotype: With a much larger clone just one base away, this may be a read error. The chain has TRBV18 and TRBJ2-3; D might be TRBD1 (6 bases). Germline V gene data show CDR1 as KGHSH and CDR2 as LQKENI. The CDR3 consists of 16 residues. The CDR3 loop reads CASSPSRTWDTDMQYF. CDR3 bases: TGTGCCAGCTCACCTTCCAGGACCTGGGACACAGATATGCAGTATTTT.

V and J are TRBV21-1 and TRBJ2-5; TRBD1 was called by the table and not checked on the DNA. TRBV21-1 is termed a pseudogene. The CDR3 length is 17 residues. CDR3 residues: CASSKWEGQDNQETQYF. CDR3 sequence (DNA): TGTGCCAGCAGCAAATGGGAGGGACAGGACAACCAAGAGACCCAGTACTTC.

As regards this clonotype: A read error is possible here, since a much larger clone lies one base away. The chain couples TRBV6-2 or TRBV6-3 to TRBJ2-4; TRBD2 matches at 8 bases. The J segment lost 13 bases and the V segment lost 8 bases, leaving 19 bases of the junction unmatched. Germline V CDR1 and CDR2: MNHEY, SVGEGT. This CDR3 spans 15 amino acids. The CDR3 DNA is TGTGCCAGCTCCCGGGCGGGGGGCCCTTACAATGAGCAGTACTTC. Its protein is CASSRAGGPYNEQYF.

In its sample, this clonotype was seen many times. The CDR3 sequence is CASSSGQPPKNIQYF. CDR3 bases: TGCGCCAGCAGCTCCGGACAGCCGCCGAAAAACATTCAGTACTTC. The V and J genes are TRBV5-1 and TRBJ2-4, with TRBD1 as a possible D gene (6 bases). Germline lookup yields CDR1 SGHRS and CDR2 YFSETQ. This CDR3 is built from 15 residues. V lost 3 bases and J lost 4, with 14 bases in between.

At least ten counts were recorded for this clonotype. The gene calls are TRBV24-1 and TRBJ2-5, with 11 positions matching TRBD2. The germline V gene encodes CDR1 KGHDR and CDR2 SFDVKD. The junction had 9 bases not matched to a gene; V was cut back by 5 bases and J by 5 bases. The CDR3 is made up of 16 amino acids. The DNA for the CDR3 is TGTGCCACCAGTGGCGCTAGCGGGAGGCCCTTGGAGACCCAGTACTTC. This encodes CATSGASGRPLETQYF.

The V gene is TRBV5-1, the J gene TRBJ1-1; D might be TRBD1 (6 bases). CDR3 length equals 16 residues. Germline lookup yields CDR1 SGHRS and CDR2 YFSETQ. Trimming stripped 1 base from V and 1 base from J, with 14 bases between. This CDR3 reads CASSLSGVVPNTEAFF. The CDR3 DNA reads as TGCGCCAGCAGCTTGTCAGGGGTCGTACCGAACACTGAAGCTTTCTTT.

This chain joins TRBV7-3 and TRBJ2-2; 12 positions agree with TRBD2. CDR1 is SGHTA and CDR2 is FQGTGA in the germline V gene. The ends lost 4 bases at V and 7 bases at J; junction bases unmatched: 1. The CDR3 is 14 amino acids. For the CDR3, the DNA is TGTGCCAGCAGCTCGGGACTAGCGGGCGGGGAGCTGTTTTTT. This codes for CASSSGLAGGELFF.

V is TRBV5-6 and J is TRBJ1-1; 7 bases line up with TRBD1. This CDR3 is 16 amino acids long. V shed 4 bases, J shed 3 bases, and the junction held 12 bases outside the gene matches. In germline, CDR1 is SGHDT, CDR2 YYEEEE. As DNA, the CDR3 is TGTGCCAGCAGCGCGACAGGGTCTGGGAGGGACACTGAAGCTTTCTTT. It specifies CASSATGSGRDTEAFF.

This clonotype appeared a few times. The rearrangement links TRBV12-3 or TRBV12-4 to TRBJ1-1; maybe TRBD1 (5 bases). V was trimmed by 3 bases and J by 8 bases, leaving 13 bases between them. The CDR3 covers 13 residues. This chain's CDR3 is CASSFEGLREAFF. In DNA form, the CDR3 reads TGTGCCAGCAGTTTTGAGGGGCTGAGGGAAGCTTTCTTT.

This clonotype was detected many times. This sequence joins TRBV29-1 and TRBJ1-2; 7 bases line up with TRBD1. V trimming: 4 bases; J trimming: 6 bases; junction bases outside the gene matches: 8. This CDR3 contains 13 residues. CDR1 is SQVTM, CDR2 ANQGSEA, per germline. The CDR3 reads CSVAGTVSDGYTF. The CDR3 DNA is TGCAGCGTTGCAGGGACAGTCAGCGATGGCTACACCTTC.

The table lists this clonotype with many counts. The rearrangement uses TRBV10-3 and TRBJ2-1; TRBD1 matches at 9 bases. Per the germline V gene, CDR1 is ENHRY and CDR2 is SYGVKD. The CDR3 has 17 residues. V lost 2 bases, J lost 5 bases, and 10 bases stayed unmatched. CDR3 loop: CAISERLGGQGDNEQFF. DNA of the CDR3: TGTGCCATCAGTGAGCGGTTAGGGGGACAGGGTGACAATGAGCAGTTCTTC.

As to this clonotype: A clone one base away is much larger, so this may be a read error. This sequence joins TRBV28 and TRBJ2-3; D not resolved. The CDR3 is 15 residues long. V was trimmed by 4 bases and J by 3 bases, leaving 14 bases between them. From germline, CDR1 is MDHEN and CDR2 SYDVKM. CDR3 protein: CASSSVPELTDTQYF. As DNA, the CDR3 is TGTGCCAGCAGTTCAGTCCCCGAACTGACAGATACGCAGTATTTT. Full variable domain (remainder filled in from reference TRBV28 and TRBJ2-3): DVKVTQSSRYLVKRTGEKVFLECVQDMDHENMFWYRQDPGLGLRLIYFSYDVKMKEKGDIPEGYSVSREKKERFSLILESASTNQTSMYLCASSSVPELTDTQYFGPGTRLTVL.

This clonotype was observed many times. This chain uses TRBV20-1 with TRBJ2-3; D possibly matches TRBD1 or TRBD2 (6 bases each). V lost 7 bases and J 4 bases, leaving 24 bases between the germline ends. CDR3 size: 16 residues. Germline assignment: CDR1 DFQATT and CDR2 SNEGSKA (reference sequence). The CDR3 sequence is CSGRDPEGQGPDTQYF. In DNA form, the CDR3 reads TGCAGTGGGAGAGACCCGGAGGGGCAGGGGCCAGATACGCAGTATTTT.

The V gene is TRBV28, the J gene TRBJ2-5; 9 nucleotides match TRBD2. The germline V gene has CDR1 MDHEN and CDR2 SYDVKM. The CDR3 runs 15 residues. With V trimmed by 4 bases and J by 3 bases, 6 bases remained unmatched. In DNA, the CDR3 is TGTGCCAGCAGTTCCCAGCGGGGGGAGAAAGAGACCCAGTACTTC. Residues: CASSSQRGEKETQYF.

This clonotype occurred many times. The chain has TRBV20-1 and TRBJ2-3; 8 bases match TRBD2. The germline V gene has CDR1 DFQATT and CDR2 SNEGSKA (reference sequence). V lost 2 bases to trimming and J lost 5 bases; unmatched junction nucleotides: 15. This CDR3 has 17 amino acids. CDR3 sequence: CSARTPPERGSRDTQYF. In nucleotides, the CDR3 is TGCAGTGCTAGAACTCCCCCCGAGCGGGGGTCCAGAGATACGCAGTATTTT.